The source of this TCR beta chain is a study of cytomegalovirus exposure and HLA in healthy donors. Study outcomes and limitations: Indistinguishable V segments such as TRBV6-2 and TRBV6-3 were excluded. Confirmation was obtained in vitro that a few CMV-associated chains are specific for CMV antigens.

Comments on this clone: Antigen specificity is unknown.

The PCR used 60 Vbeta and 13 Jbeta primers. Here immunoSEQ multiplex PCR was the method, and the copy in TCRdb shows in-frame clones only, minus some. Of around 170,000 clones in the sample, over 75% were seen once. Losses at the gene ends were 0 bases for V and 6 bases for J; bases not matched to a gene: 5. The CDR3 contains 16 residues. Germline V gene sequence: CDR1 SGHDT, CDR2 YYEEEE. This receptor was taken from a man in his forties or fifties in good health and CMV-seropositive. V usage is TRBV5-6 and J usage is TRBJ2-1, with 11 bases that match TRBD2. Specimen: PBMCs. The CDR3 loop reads CASSLAGLAARNEQFF. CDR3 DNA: TGTGCCAGCAGCTTGGCGGGACTAGCGGCACGCAATGAGCAGTTCTTC.